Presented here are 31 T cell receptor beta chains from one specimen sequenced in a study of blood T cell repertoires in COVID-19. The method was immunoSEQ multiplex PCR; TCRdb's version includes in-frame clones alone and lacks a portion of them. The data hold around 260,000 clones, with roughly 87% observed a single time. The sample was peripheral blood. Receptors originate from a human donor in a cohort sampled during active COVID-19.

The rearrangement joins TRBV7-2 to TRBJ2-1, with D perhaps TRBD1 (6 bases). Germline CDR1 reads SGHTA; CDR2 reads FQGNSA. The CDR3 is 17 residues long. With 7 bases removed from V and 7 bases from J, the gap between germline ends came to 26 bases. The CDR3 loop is CASTFRAGAAGKNEQFF. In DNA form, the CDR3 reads TGTGCCAGCACCTTTAGGGCAGGGGCGGCCGGTAAAAATGAGCAGTTCTTC. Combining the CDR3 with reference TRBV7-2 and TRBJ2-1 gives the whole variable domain GAGVSQSPSNKVTEKGKDVELRCDPISGHTALYWYRQSLGQGLEFLIYFQGNSAPDKSGLPSDRFSAERTGGSVSTLTIQRTQQEDSAVYLCASTFRAGAAGKNEQFFGPGTRLTVL.

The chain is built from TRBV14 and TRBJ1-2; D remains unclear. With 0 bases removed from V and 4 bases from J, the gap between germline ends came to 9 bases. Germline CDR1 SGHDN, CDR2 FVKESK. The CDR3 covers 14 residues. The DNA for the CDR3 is TGTGCCAGCAGCCAAGAGCAAGCGCTCTATGGCTACACCTTC. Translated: CASSQEQALYGYTF.

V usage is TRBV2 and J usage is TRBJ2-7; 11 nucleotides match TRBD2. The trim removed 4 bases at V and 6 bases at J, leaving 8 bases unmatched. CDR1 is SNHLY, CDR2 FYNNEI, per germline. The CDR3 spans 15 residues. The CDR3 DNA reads TGTGCCAGCAGTGTAGGACTAGCGGGCACTGGCGAGCAGTACTTC. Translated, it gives CASSVGLAGTGEQYF.

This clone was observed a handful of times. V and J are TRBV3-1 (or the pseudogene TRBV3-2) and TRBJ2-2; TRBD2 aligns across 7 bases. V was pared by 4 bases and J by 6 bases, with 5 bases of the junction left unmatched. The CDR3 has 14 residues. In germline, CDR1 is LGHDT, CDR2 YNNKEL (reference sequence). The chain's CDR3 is CASSRDYLAGELFF. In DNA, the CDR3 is TGTGCCAGCAGCCGGGACTACCTCGCCGGGGAGCTGTTTTTT.

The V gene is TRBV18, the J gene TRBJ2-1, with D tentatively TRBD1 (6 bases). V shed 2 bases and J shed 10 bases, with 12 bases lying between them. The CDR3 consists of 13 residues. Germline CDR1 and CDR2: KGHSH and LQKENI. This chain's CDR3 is CASSPSGAREQFF. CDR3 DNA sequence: TGTGCCAGCTCACCATCAGGGGCACGAGAGCAGTTCTTC.

DNA for the CDR3: TGTGCCAGCAGCCAACTTAGCAGTGGCTCCTACGAGCAGTACTTC. Translated: CASSQLSSGSYEQYF. The chain is built from TRBV14 and TRBJ2-7; no firm D call. There are 15 residues in the CDR3. Germline V gene data show CDR1 as SGHDN and CDR2 as FVKESK. V was cut by 2 bases and J by 0 bases, with 11 bases left in between.

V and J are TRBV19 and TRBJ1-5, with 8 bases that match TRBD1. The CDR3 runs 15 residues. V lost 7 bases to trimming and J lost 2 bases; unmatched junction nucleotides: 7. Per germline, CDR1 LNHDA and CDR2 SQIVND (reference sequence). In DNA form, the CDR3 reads TGTGCCAGTACCACCGACAGGGGAGGCAATCAGCCCCAGCATTTT. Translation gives CASTTDRGGNQPQHF. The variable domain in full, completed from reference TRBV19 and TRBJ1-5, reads DGGITQSPKYLFRKEGQNVTLSCEQNLNHDAMYWYRQDPGQGLRLIYYSQIVNDFQKGDIAEGYSVSREKKESFPLTVTSAQKNPTAFYLCASTTDRGGNQPQHFGDGTRLSIL.

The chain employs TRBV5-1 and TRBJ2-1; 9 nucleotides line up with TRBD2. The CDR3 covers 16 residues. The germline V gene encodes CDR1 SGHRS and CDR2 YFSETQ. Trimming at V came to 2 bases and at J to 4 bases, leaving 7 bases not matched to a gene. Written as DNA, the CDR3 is TGCGCCAGCAGCTTAGCGCTAGCGGGACTATACAATGAGCAGTTCTTC. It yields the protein CASSLALAGLYNEQFF.

The CDR3: CASSQDARQETQYF. CDR3 sequence (DNA): TGTGCCAGCAGCCAAGATGCGAGGCAAGAGACCCAGTACTTC. This rearrangement joins TRBV3-1 (or the pseudogene TRBV3-2) to TRBJ2-5, with D unclear. V lost 0 bases and J 2 bases, leaving 7 bases between the germline ends. This CDR3 contains 14 residues. Germline V gene data show CDR1 as LGHDT and CDR2 as YNNKEL (reference sequence).

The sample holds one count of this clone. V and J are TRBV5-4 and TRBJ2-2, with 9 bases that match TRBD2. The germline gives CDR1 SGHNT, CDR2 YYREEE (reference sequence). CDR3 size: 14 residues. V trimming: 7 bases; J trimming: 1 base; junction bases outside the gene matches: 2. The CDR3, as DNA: TGTGCCAGCCGACTAGCGGAGAACACCGGGGAGCTGTTTTTT. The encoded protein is CASRLAENTGELFF. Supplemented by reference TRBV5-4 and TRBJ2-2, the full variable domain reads ETGVTQSPTHLIKTRGQQVTLRCSSQSGHNTVSWYQQALGQGPQFIFQYYREEENGRGNFPPRFSGLQFPNYSSELNVNALELDDSALYLCASRLAENTGELFFGEGSRLTVL.

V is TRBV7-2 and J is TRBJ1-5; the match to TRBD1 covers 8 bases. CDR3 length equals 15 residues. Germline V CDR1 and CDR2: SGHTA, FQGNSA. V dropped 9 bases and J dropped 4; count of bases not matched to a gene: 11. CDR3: CASLPGQGPNQPQHF. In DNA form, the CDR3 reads TGTGCCAGTCTTCCCGGACAGGGCCCTAATCAGCCCCAGCATTTT.

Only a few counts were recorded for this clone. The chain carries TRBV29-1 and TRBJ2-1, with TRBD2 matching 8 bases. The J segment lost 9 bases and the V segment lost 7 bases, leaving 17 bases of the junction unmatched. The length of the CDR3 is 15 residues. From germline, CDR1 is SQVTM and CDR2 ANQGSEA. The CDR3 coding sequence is TGCAGCGGGGCGGAGAGCGGGGGCGTTGGTAGTGAGCAGTTCTTC. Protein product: CSGAESGGVGSEQFF.

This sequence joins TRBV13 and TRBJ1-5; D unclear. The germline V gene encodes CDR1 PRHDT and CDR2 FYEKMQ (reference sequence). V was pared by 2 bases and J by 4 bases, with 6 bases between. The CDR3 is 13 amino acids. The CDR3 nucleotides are TGTGCCAGCAGCTTATCGCGGAATCAGCCCCAGCATTTT. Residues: CASSLSRNQPQHF.

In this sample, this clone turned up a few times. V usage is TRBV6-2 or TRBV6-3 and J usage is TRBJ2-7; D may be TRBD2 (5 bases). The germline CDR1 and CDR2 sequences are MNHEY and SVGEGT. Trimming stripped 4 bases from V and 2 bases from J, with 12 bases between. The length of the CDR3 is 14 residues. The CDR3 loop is CASSWVSVTYEQYF. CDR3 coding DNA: TGTGCCAGCAGTTGGGTTAGCGTTACCTACGAGCAGTACTTC.

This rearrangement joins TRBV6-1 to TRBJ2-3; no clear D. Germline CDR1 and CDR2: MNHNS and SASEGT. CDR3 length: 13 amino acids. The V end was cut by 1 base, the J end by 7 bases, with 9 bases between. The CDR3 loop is CASSEVGRNTQYF. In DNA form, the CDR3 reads TGTGCCAGCAGTGAAGTTGGGCGAAATACGCAGTATTTT.

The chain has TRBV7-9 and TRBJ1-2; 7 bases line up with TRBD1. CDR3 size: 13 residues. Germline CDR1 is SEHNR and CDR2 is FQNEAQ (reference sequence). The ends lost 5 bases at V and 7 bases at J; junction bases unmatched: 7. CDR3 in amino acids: CASSPDRQSGYTF. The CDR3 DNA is TGTGCCAGCAGCCCGGACAGGCAATCTGGCTACACCTTC.

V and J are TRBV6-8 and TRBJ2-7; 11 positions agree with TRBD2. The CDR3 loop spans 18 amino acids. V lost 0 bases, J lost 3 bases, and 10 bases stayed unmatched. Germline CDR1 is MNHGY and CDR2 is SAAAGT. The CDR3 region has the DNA TGTGCCAGCAGTTACTCGCTTATTGGACTAGCGGGTATCTACGAGCAGTACTTC. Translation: CASSYSLIGLAGIYEQYF.

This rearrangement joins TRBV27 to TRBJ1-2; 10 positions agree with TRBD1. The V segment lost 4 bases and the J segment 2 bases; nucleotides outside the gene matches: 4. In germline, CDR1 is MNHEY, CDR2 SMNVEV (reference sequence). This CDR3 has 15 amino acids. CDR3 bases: TGTGCCAGCAGTTCATGGACAGGGGGGAACTATGGCTACACCTTC. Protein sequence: CASSSWTGGNYGYTF.

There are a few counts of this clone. The CDR3 here is CASSQRLLAGGVNEQFF. The CDR3 DNA is TGTGCCAGCAGCCAACGCCTACTAGCGGGAGGGGTCAATGAGCAGTTCTTC. The rearrangement links TRBV3-1 (or the pseudogene TRBV3-2) to TRBJ2-1, with TRBD2 matching over 13 bases. This CDR3 spans 17 amino acids. Germline loops: CDR1 LGHDT, CDR2 YNNKEL (reference sequence). V lost 2 bases to trimming and J lost 6 bases; unmatched junction nucleotides: 7.

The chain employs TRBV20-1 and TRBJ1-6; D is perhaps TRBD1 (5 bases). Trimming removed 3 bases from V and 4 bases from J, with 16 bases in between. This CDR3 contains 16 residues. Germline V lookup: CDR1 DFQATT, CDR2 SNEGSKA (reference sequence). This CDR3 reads CSASLPVGVYNSPLHF. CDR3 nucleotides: TGCAGTGCTAGTCTTCCGGTAGGGGTTTATAATTCACCCCTCCACTTT.

As DNA, the CDR3 is TGTGCCATCGGGGGGGAACAGGAGATAGATACGCAGTATTTT. This translates into CAIGGEQEIDTQYF. The V gene is TRBV10-3, the J gene TRBJ2-3; 7 bases are a match to TRBD2. Germline loops: CDR1 ENHRY, CDR2 SYGVKD. V dropped 8 bases and J dropped 5; count of bases not matched to a gene: 10. The CDR3 spans 14 residues.

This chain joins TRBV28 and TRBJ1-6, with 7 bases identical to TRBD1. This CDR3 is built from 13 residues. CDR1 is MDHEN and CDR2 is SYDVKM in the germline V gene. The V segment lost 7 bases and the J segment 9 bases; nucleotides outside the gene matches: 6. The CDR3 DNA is TGTGCCAGCACCCCTGACAGGGCTTCACCCCTCCACTTT. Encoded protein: CASTPDRASPLHF.

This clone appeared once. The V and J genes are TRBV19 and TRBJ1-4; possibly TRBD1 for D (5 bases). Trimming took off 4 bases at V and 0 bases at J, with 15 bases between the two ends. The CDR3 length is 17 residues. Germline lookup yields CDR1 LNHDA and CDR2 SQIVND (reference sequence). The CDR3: CASSRTSGGATNEKLFF. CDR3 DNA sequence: TGTGCCAGTAGTAGAACTTCGGGGGGTGCAACTAATGAAAAACTGTTTTTT.

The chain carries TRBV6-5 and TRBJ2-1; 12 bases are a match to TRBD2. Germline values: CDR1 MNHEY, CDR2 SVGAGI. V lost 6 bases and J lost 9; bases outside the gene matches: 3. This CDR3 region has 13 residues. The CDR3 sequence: CASRQLAGGEQFF. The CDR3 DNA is TGTGCCAGCAGGCAACTAGCGGGAGGTGAGCAGTTCTTC.

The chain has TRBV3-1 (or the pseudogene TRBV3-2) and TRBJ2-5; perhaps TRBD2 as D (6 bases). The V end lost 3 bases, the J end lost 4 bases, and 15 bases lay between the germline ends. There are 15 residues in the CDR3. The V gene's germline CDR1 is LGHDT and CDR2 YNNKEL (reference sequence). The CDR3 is CASSHRLEGLETQYF. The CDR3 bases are TGTGCCAGCAGCCACAGACTAGAGGGGTTAGAGACCCAGTACTTC.

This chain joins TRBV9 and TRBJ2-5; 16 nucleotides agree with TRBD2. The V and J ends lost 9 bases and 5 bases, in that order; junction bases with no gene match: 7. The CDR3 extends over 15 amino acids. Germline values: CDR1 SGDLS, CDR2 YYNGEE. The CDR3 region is CATGTSGRGDETQYF. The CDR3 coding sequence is TGTGCCACCGGGACTAGCGGGAGGGGGGACGAGACCCAGTACTTC.

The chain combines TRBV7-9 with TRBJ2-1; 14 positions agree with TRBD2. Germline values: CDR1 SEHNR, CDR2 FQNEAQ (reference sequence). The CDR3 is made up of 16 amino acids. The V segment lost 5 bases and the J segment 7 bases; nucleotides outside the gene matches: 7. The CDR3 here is CASSAGLAGGSNEQFF. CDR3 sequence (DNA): TGTGCCAGCAGCGCAGGACTAGCGGGAGGCAGTAATGAGCAGTTCTTC.

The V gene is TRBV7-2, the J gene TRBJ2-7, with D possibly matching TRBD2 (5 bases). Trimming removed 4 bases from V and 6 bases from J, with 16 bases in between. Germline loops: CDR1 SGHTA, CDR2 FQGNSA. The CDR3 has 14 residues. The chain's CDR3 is CASSSRTGIGEQYF. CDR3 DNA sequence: TGTGCCAGCAGCTCGAGGACGGGAATCGGCGAGCAGTACTTC.

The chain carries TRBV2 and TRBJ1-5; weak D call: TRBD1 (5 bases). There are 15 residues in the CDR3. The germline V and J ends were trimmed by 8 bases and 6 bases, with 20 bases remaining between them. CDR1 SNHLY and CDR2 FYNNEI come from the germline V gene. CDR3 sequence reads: CASASDGGSSQPQHF. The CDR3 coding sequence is TGTGCCAGCGCCTCCGACGGGGGAAGTAGTCAGCCCCAGCATTTT.

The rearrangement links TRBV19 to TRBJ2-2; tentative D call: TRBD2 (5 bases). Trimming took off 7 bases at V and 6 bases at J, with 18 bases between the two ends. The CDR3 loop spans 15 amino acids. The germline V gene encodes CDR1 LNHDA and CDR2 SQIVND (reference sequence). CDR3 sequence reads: CASTSIAPRAGELFF. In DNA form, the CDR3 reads TGTGCCAGTACCTCAATAGCGCCACGGGCCGGGGAGCTGTTTTTT.

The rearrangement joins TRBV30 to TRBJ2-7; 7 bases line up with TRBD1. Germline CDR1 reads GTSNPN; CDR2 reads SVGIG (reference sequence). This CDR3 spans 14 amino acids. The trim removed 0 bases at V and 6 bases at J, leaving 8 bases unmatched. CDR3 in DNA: TGTGCCTGGAGTGTACTGGACCCAGGGGGCGAGCAGTACTTC. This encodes CAWSVLDPGGEQYF.